Following are 13 T cell receptor beta chains from one sample sequenced in a study of T cell responses to AZD1222 COVID-19 vaccine. Using immunoSEQ multiplex PCR, the repertoire was profiled, and TCRdb retains in-frame clones only, with some absent. This table holds some 180,000 clones, around 94% found once. The sample in question was peripheral blood, obtained 28 days after the second AZD1222 dose. The receptor source for this set is an adult who received the AZD1222 COVID-19 vaccine.

The V gene is TRBV4-3, the J gene TRBJ2-2; 7 nucleotides match TRBD2. The trim removed 0 bases at V and 4 bases at J, leaving 5 bases unmatched. The V gene's germline CDR1 is LGHNA and CDR2 YSLEER. The CDR3 is 16 amino acids. CDR3 sequence: CASSQDTASGTGELFF. The CDR3 coding sequence is TGCGCCAGCAGCCAAGATACGGCTAGCGGCACCGGGGAGCTGTTTTTT.

As for this clone: This same CDR3 is encoded by further DNA sequences in the sample. The chain recombines TRBV11-2 with TRBJ2-7; TRBD2 might be the D (5 bases). CDR3 length equals 13 residues. CDR1 is SGHAT and CDR2 is FQNNGV in the germline V gene. V lost 6 bases and J 0 bases, leaving 9 bases between the germline ends. The CDR3 nucleotides are TGTGCCAGCAGTTCCGGACTCTCCTACGAGCAGTACTTC. Translated, it gives CASSSGLSYEQYF.

The chain recombines TRBV28 with TRBJ1-4; 8 positions agree with TRBD1. This CDR3 is built from 15 residues. Germline V CDR1 and CDR2: MDHEN, SYDVKM. Trimming removed 5 bases from V and 4 bases from J; junction bases left unmatched: 6. As DNA, the CDR3 is TGTGCCAGCAGTAACTCAGGGGGCGGTAATGAAAAACTGTTTTTT. It specifies CASSNSGGGNEKLFF.

A single count supports this clone. The chain links TRBV3-1 (or the pseudogene TRBV3-2) to TRBJ1-5; D gene ambiguous. The V end lost 2 bases, the J end lost 0 bases, and 2 bases lay between the germline ends. From germline, CDR1 is LGHDT and CDR2 YNNKEL (reference sequence). CDR3 size: 13 residues. CDR3 in amino acids: CASSQNSNQPQHF. The CDR3 nucleotides are TGTGCCAGCAGCCAAAATAGCAATCAGCCCCAGCATTTT.

The genes are TRBV7-3 and TRBJ2-5; 10 bases line up with TRBD2. V was pared by 2 bases and J by 3 bases, with 3 bases of the junction left unmatched. The V gene's germline CDR1 is SGHTA and CDR2 FQGTGA. The CDR3 sequence is 15 residues long. CDR3 sequence reads: CASSLASGREETQYF. The CDR3 nucleotides read TGTGCCAGCAGCTTAGCCAGCGGGAGGGAAGAGACCCAGTACTTC.

The chain joins TRBV4-3 to TRBJ1-2; 7 bases fit TRBD1. The germline gives CDR1 LGHNA, CDR2 YSLEER. This CDR3 spans 14 amino acids. V shed 0 bases and J 8 bases; nucleotides not matched to a gene: 6. The CDR3 nucleotides are TGCGCCAGCAGCCAAGAGTTAACAGGGGTAGGCTACACCTTC. It is translated as CASSQELTGVGYTF.

The chain links TRBV2 to TRBJ1-5; D gene unclear. Between the trimmed V and J ends, which lost 6 bases and 0 bases, there was a span of 12 bases. The CDR3 sequence is 15 residues long. In germline, CDR1 is SNHLY, CDR2 FYNNEI. CDR3 in DNA: TGTGCCAGCAGGGCCGGGAGTTATAGCAATCAGCCCCAGCATTTT. It yields the protein CASRAGSYSNQPQHF.

In DNA, the CDR3 is TGTGCCAGCAGCTTAGCGGCGGTGTCCCAAGAGACCCAGTACTTC. It codes for CASSLAAVSQETQYF. The genes are TRBV7-2 and TRBJ2-5, with D unresolved. V was trimmed by 0 bases and J by 1 base, leaving 9 bases between them. CDR1 SGHTA and CDR2 FQGNSA come from the germline V gene. This CDR3 region has 15 residues.

V and J are TRBV5-3 and TRBJ1-2, with 9 bases lining up with TRBD1. TRBV5-3 is an ORF; its function is uncertain. The CDR3 contains 15 residues. V shed 2 bases, J shed 2 bases, and the junction held 4 bases outside the gene matches. The CDR3 sequence: CARSFCGTGNYGYTF. Written as DNA, the CDR3 is TGTGCCAGAAGCTTTTGTGGGACAGGGAACTATGGCTACACCTTC.

CDR3 loop: CASSPLRAENTIYF. Written as DNA, the CDR3 is TGTGCCAGCAGTCCACTTAGAGCAGAAAACACCATATATTTT. V gene TRBV28 combines with J gene TRBJ1-3; the D is unclear. The CDR3 totals 14 residues. Germline values: CDR1 MDHEN, CDR2 SYDVKM. Trimming cost V 5 bases and J 6 bases, with 14 bases left between them.

In regard to this clone: The identical CDR3 is also encoded by other nucleotide sequences in the sample. The chain joins TRBV28 to TRBJ1-2; TRBD1 aligns across 7 bases. The CDR3 consists of 14 residues. Trimming took 6 bases from V and 4 from J; bases not matched to a gene: 8. The germline V gene has CDR1 MDHEN and CDR2 SYDVKM. In nucleotides, the CDR3 is TGTGCCAGCAGAAAAACAGGGGTAGGCTATGGCTACACCTTC. Its translation: CASRKTGVGYGYTF.

This rearrangement joins TRBV9 to TRBJ2-1, with no clear D. In germline, CDR1 is SGDLS, CDR2 YYNGEE. Trimming pared 0 bases from V and 5 bases from J, leaving 15 bases between. The CDR3 runs 16 residues. The CDR3 loop is CASSVGVTNPNNEQFF. CDR3 coding DNA: TGTGCCAGCAGCGTAGGAGTCACTAACCCAAACAATGAGCAGTTCTTC.

The rearrangement joins TRBV19 to TRBJ1-5; D perhaps matches TRBD1 (6 bases). Germline V gives CDR1 LNHDA, CDR2 SQIVND (reference sequence). V was trimmed by 4 bases and J by 3 bases, leaving 13 bases between them. CDR3 length: 15 amino acids. CDR3 in DNA: TGTGCCAGTAGTAGCCATCGGACAGACAATCAGCCCCAGCATTTT. It encodes CASSSHRTDNQPQHF.